The next 21 T cell receptor beta chains were all read from a single sample in a study of blood T cells in healthy people across ages. The use of a sample-barcoded 5' primer and a J-beta primer mix characterized a second PCR of about 7 to 12 cycles. TCRdb reprocessed the 5' RACE reads via MiXCR and lists one record per CDR3 protein. The table records 950,000 to 1,200,000 distinct CDR3 sequences, 35% to 40% of them present only once. Sequenced sample: blood. These receptors were obtained from a man between 18 and 29 years old in good health.

The chain carries TRBV7-9 and TRBJ1-2; weak D call: TRBD1 (5 bases). Trimming shortened V by 1 base and J by 0 bases, and 15 bases separated the two germline ends. The CDR3 covers 17 residues. Germline V gene lookup returns CDR1 SEHNR and CDR2 FQNEAQ (reference sequence). The CDR3 protein is CASSLEGQPVANYGYTF. Written as DNA, the CDR3 is TGTGCCAGCAGCTTAGAGGGGCAACCCGTAGCTAACTATGGCTACACCTTC.

This clonotype was observed a few times. V gene TRBV7-2 combines with J gene TRBJ2-3; 13 nucleotides agree with TRBD2. V was clipped by 1 base and J by 1 base; unmatched bases: 2. The CDR3 is 17 residues long. Germline loops: CDR1 SGHTA, CDR2 FQGNSA. The CDR3 loop is CASSLVGTSGGTDTQYF. The CDR3 DNA is TGTGCCAGCAGCTTAGTAGGGACTAGCGGGGGCACAGATACGCAGTATTTT.

The chain recombines TRBV20-1 with TRBJ1-5; 7 positions agree with TRBD1. The trim removed 1 base at V and 2 bases at J, leaving 2 bases unmatched. CDR1 DFQATT and CDR2 SNEGSKA come from the germline V gene (reference sequence). The CDR3 runs to 14 residues. The CDR3 protein is CSARVGQGNQPQHF. The DNA for the CDR3 is TGCAGTGCTAGAGTAGGACAGGGCAATCAGCCCCAGCATTTT.

The chain uses TRBV12-3 or TRBV12-4 and TRBJ2-3; 12 bases are shared with TRBD2. The CDR3 runs to 17 residues. The V gene end was trimmed by 1 base and the J gene end by 4 bases; junction bases not matched to a gene: 6. CDR3: CASSLGPSGGESDTQYF. In DNA, the CDR3 is TGTGCCAGCAGTTTAGGCCCTAGCGGGGGGGAGTCAGATACGCAGTATTTT.

For this clonotype: The junction differs from germline at one of its ends, possibly a read error. CDR3 in DNA: TGTGCCAGCGGCTTAGATCCGGGGTACGCAGATACGCAGTATTTT. This gives the protein CASGLDPGYADTQYF. The chain recombines TRBV11-2 with TRBJ2-3; TRBD2 might be the D (5 bases). CDR1 is SGHAT, CDR2 FQNNGV, per germline. This CDR3 comprises 15 residues.

The rearrangement joins TRBV11-2 to TRBJ1-1, with 7 nucleotides matching TRBD1. Germline V gene sequence: CDR1 SGHAT, CDR2 FQNNGV. Losses at the gene ends were 5 bases for V and 0 bases for J; bases not matched to a gene: 21. The CDR3 spans 20 residues. The CDR3 coding sequence is TGTGCCAGCAGCGCAGGCCATACAGGGGCGACACGATCCTTGAACACTGAAGCTTTCTTT. It specifies CASSAGHTGATRSLNTEAFF.

This clonotype was counted between two and nine times. The germline gene is not matched at one end of the junction; a read error may be the cause. The chain uses TRBV29-1 and TRBJ1-2; 7 nucleotides match TRBD1. Germline CDR1 SQVTM, CDR2 ANQGSEA. CDR3 length: 14 residues. CDR3 protein: CSVELARGDLGYTF. CDR3 DNA: TGCAGTGTTGAACTCGCCAGGGGGGATCTTGGCTACACCTTC.

With regard to this clonotype: At one boundary the junction diverges from the germline segment, which might be a read error. This chain joins TRBV7-2 and TRBJ1-1, with D perhaps matching TRBD1 (6 bases). The CDR3 contains 13 residues. The germline V gene encodes CDR1 SGHTA and CDR2 FQGNSA. Here the CDR3 reads CANSLSRGAEAFF. CDR3 coding DNA: TGTGCCAACAGCTTAAGCAGGGGAGCTGAAGCTTTCTTT.

The genes are TRBV18 and TRBJ1-4, with D uncertain. Trimming took 1 base from V and 4 from J, leaving 7 bases between them. This CDR3 is 14 amino acids long. Germline V gene data show CDR1 as KGHSH and CDR2 as LQKENI. In nucleotides, the CDR3 is TGTGCCAGCTCACCACGCCGGGATAATGAAAAACTGTTTTTT. It yields the protein CASSPRRDNEKLFF.

The chain carries TRBV12-3 or TRBV12-4 and TRBJ2-3, with 10 positions matching TRBD2. This CDR3 has 15 amino acids. The junction had 9 bases not matched to a gene; V was cut back by 7 bases and J by 5 bases. CDR3 region: CASTPTSGVGDTQYF. The DNA of the CDR3 is TGTGCCAGCACTCCTACTAGCGGGGTCGGAGATACGCAGTATTTT.

The chain uses TRBV3-1 and TRBJ2-6; perhaps TRBD1 as D (6 bases). V dropped 5 bases and J dropped 7 bases, with 21 bases sitting between them. Germline CDR1 reads LGHDT; CDR2 reads YNNKEL (reference sequence). The CDR3 is 17 residues long. CDR3 protein: CASSYGTPSGGANVLTF. The CDR3 DNA follows: TGTGCCAGCAGCTACGGGACACCTTCGGGTGGAGCCAACGTCCTGACTTTC. Using reference TRBV3-1 and TRBJ2-6 for the parts outside the CDR3, the full variable domain is DTAVSQTPKYLVTQMGNDKSIKCEQNLGHDTMYWYKQDSKKFLKIMFSYNNKELIINETVPNRFSPKSPDKAHLNLHINSLELGDSAVYFCASSYGTPSGGANVLTFGAGSRLTVL.

This clonotype has more than one count but fewer than ten. CDR3 region: CASSQPQGLGEKLFF. Here the CDR3 DNA reads TGTGCCAGCAGCCAGCCACAGGGGCTTGGGGAAAAACTGTTTTTT. The rearrangement uses TRBV4-2 and TRBJ1-4; 7 bases fit TRBD1. V was pared by 3 bases and J by 8 bases, with 9 bases of the junction left unmatched. The CDR3 contains 15 residues. Per germline, CDR1 LGHNA and CDR2 YNFKEQ.

A few counts support this clonotype. This chain connects TRBV20-1 to TRBJ2-3, with TRBD2 matching over 10 bases. The CDR3 runs 14 residues. The V segment lost 3 bases and the J segment 6 bases; nucleotides outside the gene matches: 6. Germline CDR1 and CDR2: DFQATT and SNEGSKA (reference sequence). The DNA for the CDR3 is TGCAGTGCTAGGAGCGGGGGGGCCTTGGATACGCAGTATTTT. Amino acid sequence: CSARSGGALDTQYF.

This chain connects TRBV4-1 to TRBJ2-1; D gene uncertain. CDR1 MGHRA and CDR2 YSYEKL come from the germline V gene. V lost 1 base and J lost 6, with 19 bases in between. The CDR3 length is 17 residues. In nucleotides, the CDR3 is TGCGCCAGCAGCCAAGCCATCCGGCTGGGCCTACGCAATGAGCAGTTCTTC. Its translation: CASSQAIRLGLRNEQFF.

Of note for this clonotype: At one end, the junction sequence differs from germline, possibly due to a read error. This rearrangement joins TRBV29-1 to TRBJ2-1, with D possibly being TRBD2 (7 bases). Per germline, CDR1 SQVTM and CDR2 ANQGSEA. The CDR3 consists of 10 residues. CDR3 sequence (DNA): TGTCGCGCGGGGGCGGATGAGCAGTTCTTC. It translates to CRAGADEQFF.

The chain recombines TRBV25-1 with TRBJ2-1; perhaps D is TRBD1 or TRBD2 (6 bases each). V lost 3 bases and J lost 4, with 19 bases in between. Germline V lookup: CDR1 MGHDK, CDR2 SYGVNS. The CDR3 loop spans 17 amino acids. DNA for the CDR3: TGTGCCAGCAGTGAGAGGTTTGGGACGGGGGCTTACAATGAGCAGTTCTTC. Translated, it gives CASSERFGTGAYNEQFF. Variable domain in full (rest from reference TRBV25-1 and TRBJ2-1): EADIYQTPRYLVIGTGKKITLECSQTMGHDKMYWYQQDPGMELHLIHYSYGVNSTEKGDLSSESTVSRIRTEHFPLTLESARPSHTSQYLCASSERFGTGAYNEQFFGPGTRLTVL.

This rearrangement joins TRBV6-2 or TRBV6-3 to TRBJ1-1; D gene uncertain. The CDR3 has 15 amino acids. Germline loops: CDR1 MNHEY, CDR2 SVGEGT. Trimming removed 2 bases from V and 5 bases from J, with 15 bases in between. The CDR3 DNA sequence: TGTGCCAGCAGTTACCGACCAGGCGCCTATACTGAAGCTTTCTTT. It yields the protein CASSYRPGAYTEAFF.

The count of this clonotype is one. The chain links TRBV7-2 to TRBJ1-3; no definite D call. The CDR3 runs to 19 residues. Trimming shortened V by 0 bases and J by 2 bases, and 20 bases separated the two germline ends. CDR1 SGHTA and CDR2 FQGNSA come from the germline V gene. The CDR3 protein is CASSLAVRQASNAGNTIYF. The CDR3 nucleotides read TGTGCCAGCAGCTTAGCCGTCCGGCAGGCTTCGAACGCTGGAAACACCATATATTTT.

This clonotype has a handful of counts. V gene TRBV6-2 or TRBV6-3 combines with J gene TRBJ2-1, with 8 positions matching TRBD2. Germline-derived CDR1 and CDR2 are MNHEY and SVGEGT. J lost 5 bases, V lost 8 bases, and 5 bases had no gene match. The CDR3 covers 13 residues. CDR3 sequence reads: CASLGGGHNEQFF. CDR3 in DNA: TGTGCCAGCCTAGGCGGGGGGCACAATGAGCAGTTCTTC.

This clonotype was seen a handful of times. This chain connects TRBV2 to TRBJ1-5, with D possibly TRBD1 on 5 matching bases. The V end lost 4 bases, the J end lost 0 bases, and 10 bases lay between the germline ends. The CDR3 loop spans 15 amino acids. Germline CDR1 SNHLY, CDR2 FYNNEI. DNA of the CDR3: TGTGCCAGCAGTGGAACAGGCCATAGCAATCAGCCCCAGCATTTT. Translation gives CASSGTGHSNQPQHF. The whole variable domain, remainder taken from reference TRBV2 and TRBJ1-5, is EPEVTQTPSHQVTQMGQEVILRCVPISNHLYFYWYRQILGQKVEFLVSFYNNEISEKSEIFDDQFSVERPDGSNFTLKIRSTKLEDSAMYFCASSGTGHSNQPQHFGDGTRLSIL.

V is TRBV12-3 or TRBV12-4 and J is TRBJ1-1; the D is unclear. The CDR3 contains 13 residues. The germline V and J ends were trimmed by 6 bases and 5 bases, with 13 bases remaining between them. This CDR3 is CASSYRRRTEAFF. CDR3 nucleotides: TGTGCCAGCAGCTACCGAAGGAGGACTGAAGCTTTCTTT.